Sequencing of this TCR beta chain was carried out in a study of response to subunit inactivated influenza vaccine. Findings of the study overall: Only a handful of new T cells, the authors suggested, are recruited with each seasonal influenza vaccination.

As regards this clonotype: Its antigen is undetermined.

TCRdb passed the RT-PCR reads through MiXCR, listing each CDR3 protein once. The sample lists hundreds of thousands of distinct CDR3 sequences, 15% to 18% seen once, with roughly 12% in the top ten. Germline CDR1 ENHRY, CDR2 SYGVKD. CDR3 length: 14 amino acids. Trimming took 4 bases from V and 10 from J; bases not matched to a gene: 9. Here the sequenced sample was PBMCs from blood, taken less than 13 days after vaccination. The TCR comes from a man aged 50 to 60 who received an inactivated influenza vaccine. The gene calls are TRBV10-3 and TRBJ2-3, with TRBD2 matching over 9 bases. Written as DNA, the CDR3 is TGTGCCATCAGTGTCGCTAGCGGGGAGCAGGCGCAGTATTTT. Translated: CAISVASGEQAQYF.